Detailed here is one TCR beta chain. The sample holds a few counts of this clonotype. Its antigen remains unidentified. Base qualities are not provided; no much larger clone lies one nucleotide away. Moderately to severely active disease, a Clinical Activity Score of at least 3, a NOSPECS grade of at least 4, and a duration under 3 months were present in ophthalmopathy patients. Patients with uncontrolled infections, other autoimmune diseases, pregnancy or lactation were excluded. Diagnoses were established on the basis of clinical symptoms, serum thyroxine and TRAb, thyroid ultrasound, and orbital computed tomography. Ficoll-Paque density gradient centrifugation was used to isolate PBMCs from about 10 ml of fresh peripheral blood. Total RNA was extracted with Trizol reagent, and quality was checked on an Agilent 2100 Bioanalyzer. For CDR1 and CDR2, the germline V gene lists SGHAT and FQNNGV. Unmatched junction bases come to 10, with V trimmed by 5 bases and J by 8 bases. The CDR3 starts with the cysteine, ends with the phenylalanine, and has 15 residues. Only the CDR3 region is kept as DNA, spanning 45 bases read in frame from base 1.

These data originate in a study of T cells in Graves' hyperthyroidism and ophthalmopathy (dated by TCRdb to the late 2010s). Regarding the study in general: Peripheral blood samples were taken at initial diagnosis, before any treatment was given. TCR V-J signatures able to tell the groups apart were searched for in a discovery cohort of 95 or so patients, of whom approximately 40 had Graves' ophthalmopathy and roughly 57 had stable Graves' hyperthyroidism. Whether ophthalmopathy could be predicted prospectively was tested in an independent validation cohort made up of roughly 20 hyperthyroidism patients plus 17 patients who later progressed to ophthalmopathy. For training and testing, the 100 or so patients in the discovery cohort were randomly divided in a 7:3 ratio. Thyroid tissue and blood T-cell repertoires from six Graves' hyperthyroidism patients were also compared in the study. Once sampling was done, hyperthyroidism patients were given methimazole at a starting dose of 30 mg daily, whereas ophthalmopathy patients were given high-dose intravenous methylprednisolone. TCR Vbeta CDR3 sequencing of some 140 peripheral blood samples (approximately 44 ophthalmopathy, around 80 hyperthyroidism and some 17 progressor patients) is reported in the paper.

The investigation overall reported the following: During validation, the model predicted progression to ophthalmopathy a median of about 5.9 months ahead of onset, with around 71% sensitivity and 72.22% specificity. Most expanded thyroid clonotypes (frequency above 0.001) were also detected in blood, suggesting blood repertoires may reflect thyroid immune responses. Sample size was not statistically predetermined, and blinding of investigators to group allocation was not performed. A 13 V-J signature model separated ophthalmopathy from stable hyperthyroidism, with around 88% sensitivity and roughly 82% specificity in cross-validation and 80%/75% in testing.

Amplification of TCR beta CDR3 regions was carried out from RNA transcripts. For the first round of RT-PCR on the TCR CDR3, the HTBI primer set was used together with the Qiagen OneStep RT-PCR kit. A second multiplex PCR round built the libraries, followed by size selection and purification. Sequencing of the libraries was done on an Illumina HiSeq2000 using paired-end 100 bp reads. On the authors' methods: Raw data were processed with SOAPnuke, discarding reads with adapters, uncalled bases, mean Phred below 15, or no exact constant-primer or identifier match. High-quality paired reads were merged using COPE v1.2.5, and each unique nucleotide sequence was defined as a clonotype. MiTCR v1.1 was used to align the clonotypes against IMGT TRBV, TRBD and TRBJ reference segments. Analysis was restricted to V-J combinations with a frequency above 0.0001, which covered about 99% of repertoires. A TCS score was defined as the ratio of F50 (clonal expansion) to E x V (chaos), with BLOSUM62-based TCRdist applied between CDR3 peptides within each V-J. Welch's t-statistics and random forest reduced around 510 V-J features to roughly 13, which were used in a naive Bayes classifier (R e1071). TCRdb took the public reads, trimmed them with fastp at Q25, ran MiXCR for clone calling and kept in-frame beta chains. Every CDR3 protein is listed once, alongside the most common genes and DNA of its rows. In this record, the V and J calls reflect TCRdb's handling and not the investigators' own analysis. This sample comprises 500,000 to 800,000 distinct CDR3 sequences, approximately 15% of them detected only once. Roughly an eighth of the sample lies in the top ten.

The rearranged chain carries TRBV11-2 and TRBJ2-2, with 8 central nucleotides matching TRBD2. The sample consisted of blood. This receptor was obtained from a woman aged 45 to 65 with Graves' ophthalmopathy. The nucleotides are TGTGCCAGCAGCCAGGGACTAGTAATCACTGGGGAGCTGTTTTTT. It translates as CASSQGLVITGELFF.